This TCR beta chain was observed in a study of human T cells and chemical hapten exposure. TCRdb redid the calling of the RACE reads with MiXCR, one entry per CDR3 protein. Of around 100,000 distinct CDR3 sequences in the sample, approximately 10% are singletons; the top ten hold under 4.5%. Trimming left V 2 bases short and J 6 bases short, with 7 bases between. Germline-derived CDR1 and CDR2 are SGHTA and FQGNSA. The CDR3 contains 13 residues. Described time point: patch test 1, 2 weeks after DPC sensitization. The treatment: therapeutic diphenylcyclopropenone sensitization with weekly scalp DPC. Material: whole blood, obtained in connection with sensitization to the hapten diphenylcyclopropenone (DPC). The receptor was derived from a middle-aged woman with alopecia areata. Some clones in this sample may be carry-over from other donors' samples. The chain employs TRBV7-2 and TRBJ2-2; no definite D call. CDR3: CASSLYQAGELFF. CDR3 DNA sequence: TGTGCCAGCAGCTTATACCAGGCCGGGGAGCTGTTTTTT. The variable domain in full, with the rest retrieved from reference TRBV7-2 and TRBJ2-2, is GAGVSQSPSNKVTEKGKDVELRCDPISGHTALYWYRQSLGQGLEFLIYFQGNSAPDKSGLPSDRFSAERTGGSVSTLTIQRTQQEDSAVYLCASSLYQAGELFFGEGSRLTVL.